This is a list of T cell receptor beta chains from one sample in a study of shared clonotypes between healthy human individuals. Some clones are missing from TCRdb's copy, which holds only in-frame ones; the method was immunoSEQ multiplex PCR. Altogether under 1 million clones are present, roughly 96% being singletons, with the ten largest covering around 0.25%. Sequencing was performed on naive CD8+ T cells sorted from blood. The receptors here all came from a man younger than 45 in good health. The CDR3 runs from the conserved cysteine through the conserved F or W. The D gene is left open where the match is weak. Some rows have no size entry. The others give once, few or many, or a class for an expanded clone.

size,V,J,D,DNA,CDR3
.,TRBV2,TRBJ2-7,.,TGTGCCATACAGGGTTCTTACGAGCAGTACTTC,CAIQGSYEQYF
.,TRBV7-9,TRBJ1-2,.,TGTGCCAGCAGCTTAGGCTGGGGGCCGTATGGCTACACCTTC,CASSLGWGPYGYTF
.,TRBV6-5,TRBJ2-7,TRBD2,TGTGCCAGCAGTTACGGGGCGGGGGTAACCTACGAGCAGTACTTC,CASSYGAGVTYEQYF
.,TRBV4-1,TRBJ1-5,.,TGCGCCAGCAGCCTAGATAGCAATCAGCCCCAGCATTTT,CASSLDSNQPQHF
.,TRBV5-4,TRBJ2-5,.,TGTGCCAGCATCATGGCGGGCCAAGAGACCCAGTACTTC,CASIMAGQETQYF
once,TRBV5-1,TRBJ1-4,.,TGCGCCAGCAGCTTGGACCCGCAGAATGCTAATGAAAAACTGTTTTTT,CASSLDPQNANEKLFF
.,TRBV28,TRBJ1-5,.,TGTGCCAGCAGTTTAACTTGGGCAGCCAATCAGCCCCAGCATTTT,CASSLTWAANQPQHF
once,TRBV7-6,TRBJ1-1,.,TGTGCCAGCAGCTTAGTAGGGGACACTGAAGCTTTCTTT,CASSLVGDTEAFF
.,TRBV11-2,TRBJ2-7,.,TGTGCCAGCAGCTTAGATTGGGGAGAATCCTACGAGCAGTACTTC,CASSLDWGESYEQYF
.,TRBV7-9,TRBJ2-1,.,TGTGCCAGCGACCGTCCCGGATCCCTATACAATGAGCAGTTCTTC,CASDRPGSLYNEQFF
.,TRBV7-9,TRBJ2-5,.,TGTGCCAGCAGCTGGGGCTGGGGGAGCCGGAGGGAGACCCAGTACTTC,CASSWGWGSRRETQYF
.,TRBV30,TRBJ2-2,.,TGTGCCTGGAGTGTACACGGCCCCAGGATGAGCGCCGGGGAGCTGTTTTTT,CAWSVHGPRMSAGELFF
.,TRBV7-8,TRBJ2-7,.,TGTGCCAGCAGCCCCCGGACAGACTCCTACGAGCAGTACTTC,CASSPRTDSYEQYF
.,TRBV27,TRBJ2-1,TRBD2,TGTGCCAGCAGTTTATATTCGACCCTGTCCGGGACTAGCCCTGTCGATGAGCAGTTCTTC,CASSLYSTLSGTSPVDEQFF
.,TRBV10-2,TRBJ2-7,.,TGCGCCAGCAGTTTCGCCTACGAGCAGTACTTC,CASSFAYEQYF
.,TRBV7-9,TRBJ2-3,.,TGTGCCAGCAGCGACAGTGAGGCGGGAAATACGCAGTATTTT,CASSDSEAGNTQYF
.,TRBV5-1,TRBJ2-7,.,TGCGCCAGCAGCTTTTGGGCAGGGCCATCCTACGAGCAGTACTTC,CASSFWAGPSYEQYF
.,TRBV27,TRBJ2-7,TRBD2,TGTGCCAGCAGTCGGACTAGCGGGAGAAGAGAGCAGTACTTC,CASSRTSGRREQYF
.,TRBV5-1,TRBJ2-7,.,TGCGCCAGCAGCTTCGGACAGTCCTACGAGCAGTACTTC,CASSFGQSYEQYF
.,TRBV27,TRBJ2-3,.,TGTGCCAGCAGTTTATCCCTCGATATAGGCACAGATACGCAGTATTTT,CASSLSLDIGTDTQYF
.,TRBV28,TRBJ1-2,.,TGTGCCAGCCACGGGCCCTCGACCGATTTCCTTTTAACTCTCTATGGCTACACCTTC,CASHGPSTDFLLTLYGYTF
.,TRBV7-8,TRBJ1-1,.,TGTGCCAGCAGCTTTAGATTGGGAGGGAACACTGAAGCTTTCTTT,CASSFRLGGNTEAFF
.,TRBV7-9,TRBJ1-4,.,TGTGCGGCTCAGGGGTCAACTAATGAAAAACTGTTTTTT,CAAQGSTNEKLFF
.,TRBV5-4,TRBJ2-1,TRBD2,TGTGCCAGCAGCTTGAAGGACGGGAGGAATGAGCAGTTCTTC,CASSLKDGRNEQFF
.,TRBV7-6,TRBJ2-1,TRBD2,TGTGCCAGCAGCTTAGGATTGGAGCGGGAGTCCGATTCGGGCCGACATTACAATGAGCAGTTCTTC,CASSLGLERESDSGRHYNEQFF
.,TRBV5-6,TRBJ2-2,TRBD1,TGTGCCAGCAGCAGAACCCGGGACAGGGGGAACACCGGGGAGCTGTTTTTT,CASSRTRDRGNTGELFF
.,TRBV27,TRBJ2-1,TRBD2,TGTGCCAGCAGCCGACGGACTAGCAGCAATGAGCAGTTCTTC,CASSRRTSSNEQFF
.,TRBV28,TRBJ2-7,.,TGTGCCAGCAGTCCATTAGCGGAAGAATACGAGCAGTACTTC,CASSPLAEEYEQYF
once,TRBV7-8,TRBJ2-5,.,TGTGCCAGCAGCACCAGACCAACGGAGACCCAGTACTTC,CASSTRPTETQYF
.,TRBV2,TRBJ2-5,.,TGTGCCACCCAGCCGTCGGGGAGATCGTACCAAGAGACCCAGTACTTC,CATQPSGRSYQETQYF
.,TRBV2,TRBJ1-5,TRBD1,TGTGCCAGCCGGGGGGACAGAGCGTATAGCAATCAGCCCCAGCATTTT,CASRGDRAYSNQPQHF
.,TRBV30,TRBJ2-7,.,TGTGCCTGGAGTGTTCGGGGCTACTACGAGCAGTACTTC,CAWSVRGYYEQYF
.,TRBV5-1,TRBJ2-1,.,TGCGCCAGCAGCGCGGAAGTAGCAGGGTACGGGGTCAATGAGCAGTTCTTC,CASSAEVAGYGVNEQFF
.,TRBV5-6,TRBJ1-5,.,TGTGCCAGCAGCTCGGGGGGCTTTTATAGCAATCAGCCCCAGCATTTT,CASSSGGFYSNQPQHF
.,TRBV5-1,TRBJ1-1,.,TGCGCCAGCAGCTTGTTCTCGGGCAAGTACGGTGAAGCTTTCTTT,CASSLFSGKYGEAFF
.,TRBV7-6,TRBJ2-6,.,TGTGCCAGCAGCTTAGCGCTCGCGGGGGGGGCCAACGTCCTGACTTTC,CASSLALAGGANVLTF